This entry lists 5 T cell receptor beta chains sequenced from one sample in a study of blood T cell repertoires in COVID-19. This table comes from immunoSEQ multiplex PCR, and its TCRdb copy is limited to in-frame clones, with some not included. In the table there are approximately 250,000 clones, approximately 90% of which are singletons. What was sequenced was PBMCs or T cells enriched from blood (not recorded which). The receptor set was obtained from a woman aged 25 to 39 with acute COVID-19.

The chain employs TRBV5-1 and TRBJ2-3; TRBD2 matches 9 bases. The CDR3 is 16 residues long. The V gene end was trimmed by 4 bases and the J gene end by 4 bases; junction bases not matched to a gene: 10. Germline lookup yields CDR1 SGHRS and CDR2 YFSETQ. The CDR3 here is CASSPGVAGVPDTQYF. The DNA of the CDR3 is TGCGCCAGCAGCCCGGGGGTAGCGGGAGTCCCAGATACGCAGTATTTT. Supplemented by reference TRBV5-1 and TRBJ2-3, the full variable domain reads KAGVTQTPRYLIKTRGQQVTLSCSPISGHRSVSWYQQTPGQGLQFLFEYFSETQRNKGNFPGRFSGRQFSNSRSEMNVSTLELGDSALYLCASSPGVAGVPDTQYFGPGTRLTVL.

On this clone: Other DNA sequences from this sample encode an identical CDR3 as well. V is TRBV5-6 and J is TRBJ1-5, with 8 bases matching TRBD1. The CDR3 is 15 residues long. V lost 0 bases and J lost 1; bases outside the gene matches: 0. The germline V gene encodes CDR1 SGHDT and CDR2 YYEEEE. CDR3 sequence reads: CASSLGTGSNQPQHF. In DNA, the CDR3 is TGTGCCAGCAGCTTGGGGACAGGGAGCAATCAGCCCCAGCATTTT.

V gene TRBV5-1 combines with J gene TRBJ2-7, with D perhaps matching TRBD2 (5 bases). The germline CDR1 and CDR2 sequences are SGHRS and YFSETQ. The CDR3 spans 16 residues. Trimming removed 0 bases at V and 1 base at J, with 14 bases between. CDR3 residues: CASSLEGSGESYEQYF. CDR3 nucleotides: TGCGCCAGCAGCTTGGAAGGGAGCGGCGAATCCTACGAGCAGTACTTC.

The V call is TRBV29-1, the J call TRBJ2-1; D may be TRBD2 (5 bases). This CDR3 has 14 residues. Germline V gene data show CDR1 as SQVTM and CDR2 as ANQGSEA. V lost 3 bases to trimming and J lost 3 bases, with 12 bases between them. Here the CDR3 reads CSVDEGMGYNEQFF. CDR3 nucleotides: TGCAGCGTTGACGAGGGTATGGGCTACAATGAGCAGTTCTTC.

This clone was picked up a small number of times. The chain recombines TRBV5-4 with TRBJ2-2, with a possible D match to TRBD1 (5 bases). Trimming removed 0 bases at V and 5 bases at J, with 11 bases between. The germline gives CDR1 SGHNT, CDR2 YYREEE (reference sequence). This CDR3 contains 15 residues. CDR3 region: CASSLEGLGTGELFF. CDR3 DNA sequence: TGTGCCAGCAGCTTGGAGGGGTTGGGGACCGGGGAGCTGTTTTTT.